These T cell receptor beta chains were read from a single sample in a study of cytomegalovirus exposure and HLA in healthy donors. The table came from immunoSEQ multiplex PCR; TCRdb's copy has only in-frame clones and leaves some out. Of 100,000 to 150,000 clones listed, under 90% are singletons. Source material: PBMCs. The receptor source for this set is a woman aged 40 to 49 in good health and CMV-seronegative. The CDR3 runs from the conserved cysteine through the conserved F or W. Each record gives: J gene, V gene, D gene, CDR3 length, clone size, CDR3 protein, CDR3 DNA. D genes are given only for firm matches. Where a row states a size, it is once, few, many or the class of an expanded clone; other rows omit it.

>TRBJ1-2|TRBV28|-|14|-
CASSGGPLAYGYTF
TGTGCCAGCTCAGGAGGCCCCCTCGCCTATGGCTACACCTTC
>TRBJ1-5|TRBV6-1|TRBD1|15|-
CASSEAITGVQPQHF
TGTGCCAGCAGTGAAGCGATCACAGGGGTTCAGCCCCAGCATTTT
>TRBJ2-3|TRBV7-6|TRBD2|15|-
CASSLGGGLTDTQYF
TGTGCCAGCAGCTTAGGCGGGGGGCTCACAGATACGCAGTATTTT
>TRBJ2-7|TRBV14|-|11|-
CASSGAYEQYF
TGTGCCAGTTCAGGGGCCTACGAGCAGTACTTC
>TRBJ2-2|TRBV27|TRBD1|15|once
CASTRTGVNTGELFF
TGTGCCAGCACCCGGACAGGGGTTAACACCGGGGAGCTGTTTTTT
>TRBJ2-7|TRBV4-1|-|13|-
CASSQGRSYEQYF
TGCGCCAGCAGCCAAGGCAGAAGTTACGAGCAGTACTTC
>TRBJ2-3|TRBV5-1|TRBD1|17|-
CASSPAAGQGITDTQYF
TGCGCCAGCAGCCCTGCGGCGGGACAGGGGATTACAGATACGCAGTATTTT
>TRBJ2-5|TRBV2|TRBD2|14|-
CASAGLAGAETQYF
TGTGCCAGCGCGGGACTAGCGGGGGCAGAGACCCAGTACTTC
>TRBJ1-1|TRBV10-3|TRBD1|15|-
CAIRGSGTGNTEAFF
TGTGCCATCAGGGGATCCGGGACAGGGAACACTGAAGCTTTCTTT
>TRBJ2-5|TRBV7-2|-|15|-
CASSLDGATQETQYF
TGTGCCAGCAGCTTGGATGGGGCAACGCAAGAGACCCAGTACTTC
>TRBJ2-1|TRBV19|-|17|-
CASKSGQRASSYNEQFF
TGTGCCAGTAAATCGGGACAGCGGGCTAGCTCCTACAATGAGCAGTTCTTC
>TRBJ1-5|TRBV5-6|TRBD1|14|-
CASSPGQSNQPQHF
TGTGCCAGCAGCCCGGGACAGAGCAATCAGCCCCAGCATTTT
>TRBJ1-1|TRBV23-1|-|12|-
CASSPLFAEAFF
TGCGCCAGCAGTCCCCTCTTTGCTGAAGCTTTCTTT
>TRBJ2-1|TRBV2|TRBD2|15|-
CASSGGGSSYNEQFF
TGTGCCAGCAGTGGCGGGGGGAGCTCCTACAATGAGCAGTTCTTC
>TRBJ1-1|TRBV6-1|TRBD1|15|once
CASSNPQGWATEAFF
TGTGCCAGCAGTAACCCACAGGGGTGGGCCACTGAAGCTTTCTTT
>TRBJ2-2|TRBV6-4|-|17|-
CASSDRTTGSNTGELFF
TGTGCCAGCAGTGACAGAACAACAGGGTCGAACACCGGGGAGCTGTTTTTT
>TRBJ1-1|TRBV7-2|TRBD1|13|-
CASSAIRGTEAFF
TGTGCCAGCAGCGCAATCAGGGGGACTGAAGCTTTCTTT